The sequence of this T cell receptor beta chain was determined in a study of blood T cell repertoires in COVID-19. Overall study: Acute-phase and convalescent COVID-19 samples originated in the United States, Italy and Spain. Sources were T cells, B-cell-depleted T cells, or PBMCs; the material itself was cDNA or gDNA.

Trimming removed 3 bases from V and 1 base from J, with 10 bases in between. Germline V gene data show CDR1 as LNHDA and CDR2 as SQIVND (reference sequence). The CDR3 is 14 amino acids. In the original processing: Amplification with reference gene primers provided the estimates of nucleated cell counts. Only in-frame clones appear in the TCRdb table, and some are missing; sequencing was by immunoSEQ multiplex PCR. The V and J calls and the clone size are those of that table, but D and trimming were determined from the DNA. The sample has about 120,000 clones, 88% seen once. Sequenced sample: peripheral blood. This chain connects TRBV19 to TRBJ2-7; D remains unclear. This sequence originates from a woman in her 50s with acute or convalescent COVID-19. The CDR3 nucleotides are TGTGCCAGTAGTATCTATGGGCCGTCCTACGAGCAGTACTTC. Its translation is CASSIYGPSYEQYF.